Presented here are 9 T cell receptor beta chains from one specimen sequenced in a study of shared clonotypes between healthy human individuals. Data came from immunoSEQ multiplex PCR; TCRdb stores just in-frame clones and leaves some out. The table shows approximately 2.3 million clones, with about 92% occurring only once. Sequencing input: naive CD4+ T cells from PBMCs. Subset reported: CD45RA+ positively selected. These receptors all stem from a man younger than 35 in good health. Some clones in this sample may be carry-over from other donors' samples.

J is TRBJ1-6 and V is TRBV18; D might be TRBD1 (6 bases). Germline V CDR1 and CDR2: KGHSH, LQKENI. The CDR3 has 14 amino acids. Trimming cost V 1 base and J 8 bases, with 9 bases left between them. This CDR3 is CASSPREGDSPLHF. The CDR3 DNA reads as TGTGCCAGCTCACCACGTGAGGGGGATTCACCCCTCCACTTT. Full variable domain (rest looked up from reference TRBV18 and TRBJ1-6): NAGVMQNPRHLVRRRGQEARLRCSPMKGHSHVYWYRQLPEEGLKFMVYLQKENIIDESGMPKERFSAEFPKEGPSILRIQQVVRGDSAAYFCASSPREGDSPLHFGNGTRLTVT.

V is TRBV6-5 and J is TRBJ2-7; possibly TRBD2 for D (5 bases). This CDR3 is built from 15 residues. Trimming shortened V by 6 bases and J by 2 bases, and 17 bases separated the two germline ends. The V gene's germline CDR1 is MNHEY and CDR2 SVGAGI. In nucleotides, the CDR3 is TGTGCCAGCAGCCCCCCGGGCGGGCGTGCCTACGAGCAGTACTTC. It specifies CASSPPGGRAYEQYF.

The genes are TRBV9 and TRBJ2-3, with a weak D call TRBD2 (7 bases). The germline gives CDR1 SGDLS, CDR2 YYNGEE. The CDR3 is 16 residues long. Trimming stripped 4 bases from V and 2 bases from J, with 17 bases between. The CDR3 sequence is CASSTGGLVNTDTQYF. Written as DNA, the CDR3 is TGTGCCAGCAGCACCGGGGGGCTAGTTAACACAGATACGCAGTATTTT.

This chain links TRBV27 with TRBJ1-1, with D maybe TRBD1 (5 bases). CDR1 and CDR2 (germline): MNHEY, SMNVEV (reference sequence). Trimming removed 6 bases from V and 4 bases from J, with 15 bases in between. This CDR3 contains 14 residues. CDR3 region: CASSDPPGSTEAFF. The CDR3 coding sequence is TGTGCCAGCAGCGATCCCCCAGGGAGCACTGAAGCTTTCTTT.

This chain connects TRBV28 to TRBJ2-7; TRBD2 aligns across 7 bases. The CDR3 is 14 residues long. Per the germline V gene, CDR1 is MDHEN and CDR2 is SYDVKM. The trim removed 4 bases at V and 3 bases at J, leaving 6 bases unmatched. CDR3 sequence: CASSSGTTIYEQYF. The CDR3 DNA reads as TGTGCCAGCAGTTCTGGGACTACTATCTACGAGCAGTACTTC.

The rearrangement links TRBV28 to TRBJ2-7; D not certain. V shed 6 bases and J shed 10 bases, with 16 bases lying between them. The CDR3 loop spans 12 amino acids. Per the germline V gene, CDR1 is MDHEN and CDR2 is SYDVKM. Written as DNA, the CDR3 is TGTGCCAGCAGCTCAAAGGTCACGGACCAGTACTTC. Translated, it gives CASSSKVTDQYF.

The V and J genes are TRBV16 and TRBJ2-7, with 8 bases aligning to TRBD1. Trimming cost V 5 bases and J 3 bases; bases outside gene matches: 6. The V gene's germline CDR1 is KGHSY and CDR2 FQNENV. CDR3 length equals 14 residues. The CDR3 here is CASSTHTGGYEQYF. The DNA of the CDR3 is TGTGCCAGCAGCACCCACACAGGGGGCTACGAGCAGTACTTC. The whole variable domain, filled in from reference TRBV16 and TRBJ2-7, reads GEEVAQTPKHLVRGEGQKAKLYCAPIKGHSYVFWYQQVLKNEFKFLISFQNENVFDETGMPKERFSAKCLPNSPCSLEIQATKLEDSAVYFCASSTHTGGYEQYFGPGTRLTVT.

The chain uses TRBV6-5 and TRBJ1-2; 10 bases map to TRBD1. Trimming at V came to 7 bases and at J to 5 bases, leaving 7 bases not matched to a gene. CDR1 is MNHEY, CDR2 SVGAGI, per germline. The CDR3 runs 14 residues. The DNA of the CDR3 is TGTGCCAGCACCTCGGACAGGGGGACTTATGGCTACACCTTC. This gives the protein CASTSDRGTYGYTF.

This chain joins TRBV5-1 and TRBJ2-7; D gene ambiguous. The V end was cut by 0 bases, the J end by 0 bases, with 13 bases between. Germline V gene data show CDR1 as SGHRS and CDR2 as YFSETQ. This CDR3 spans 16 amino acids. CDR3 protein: CASSLVGLAYSYEQYF. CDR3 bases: TGCGCCAGCAGCTTGGTCGGGCTCGCATACTCCTACGAGCAGTACTTC.